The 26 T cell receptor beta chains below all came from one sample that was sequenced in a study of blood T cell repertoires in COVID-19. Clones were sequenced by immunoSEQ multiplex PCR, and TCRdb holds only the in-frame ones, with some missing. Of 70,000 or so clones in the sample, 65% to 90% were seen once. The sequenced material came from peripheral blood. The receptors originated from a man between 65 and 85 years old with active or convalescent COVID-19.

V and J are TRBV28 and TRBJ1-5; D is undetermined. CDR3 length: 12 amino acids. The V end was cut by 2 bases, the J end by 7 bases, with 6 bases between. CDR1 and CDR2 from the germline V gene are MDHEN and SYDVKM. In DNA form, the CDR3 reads TGTGCCAGCAGTTTAGTAGAGCAGCCCCAGCATTTT. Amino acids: CASSLVEQPQHF.

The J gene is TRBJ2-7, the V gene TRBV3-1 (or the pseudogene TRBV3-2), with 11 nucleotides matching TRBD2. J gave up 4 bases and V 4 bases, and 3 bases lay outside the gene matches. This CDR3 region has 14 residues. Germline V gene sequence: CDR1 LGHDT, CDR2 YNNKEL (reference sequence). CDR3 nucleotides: TGTGCCAGCAGCCGACTAGCGGGAAAATACGAGCAGTACTTC. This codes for CASSRLAGKYEQYF.

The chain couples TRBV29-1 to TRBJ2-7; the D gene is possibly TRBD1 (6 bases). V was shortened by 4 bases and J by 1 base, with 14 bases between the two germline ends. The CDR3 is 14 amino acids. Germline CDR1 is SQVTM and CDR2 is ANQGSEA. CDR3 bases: TGCAGCGTTGCTCCGGGACATTCATCCTACGAGCAGTACTTC. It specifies CSVAPGHSSYEQYF.

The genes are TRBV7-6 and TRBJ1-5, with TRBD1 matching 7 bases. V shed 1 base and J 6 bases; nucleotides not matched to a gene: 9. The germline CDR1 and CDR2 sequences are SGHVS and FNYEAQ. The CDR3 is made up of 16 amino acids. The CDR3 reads CASSLEGRGMGQPQHF. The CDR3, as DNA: TGTGCCAGCAGCTTAGAAGGCAGGGGGATGGGTCAGCCCCAGCATTTT.

CDR3 sequence: CASSQGTGGEQYF. As DNA, the CDR3 is TGTGCCAGCAGTCAGGGAACTGGGGGGGAGCAGTACTTC. V gene TRBV3-1 (or the pseudogene TRBV3-2) combines with J gene TRBJ2-7, with D perhaps TRBD2 (6 bases). Germline V gene sequence: CDR1 LGHDT, CDR2 YNNKEL (reference sequence). The V end lost 6 bases, the J end lost 7 bases, and 16 bases lay between the germline ends. CDR3 length: 13 residues.

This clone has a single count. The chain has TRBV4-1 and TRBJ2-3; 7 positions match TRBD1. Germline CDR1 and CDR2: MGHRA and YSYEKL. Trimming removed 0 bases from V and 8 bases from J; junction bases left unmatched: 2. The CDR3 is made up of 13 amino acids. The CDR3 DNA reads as TGCGCCAGCAGCCAAGAAGAGGGGGCTACGCAGTATTTT. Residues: CASSQEEGATQYF.

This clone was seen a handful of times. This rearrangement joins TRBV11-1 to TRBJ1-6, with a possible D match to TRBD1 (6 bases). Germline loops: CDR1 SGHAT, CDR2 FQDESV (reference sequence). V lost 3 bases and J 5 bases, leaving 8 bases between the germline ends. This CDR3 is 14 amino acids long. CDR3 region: CASSFRGNNSPLHF. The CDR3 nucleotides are TGTGCCAGCAGCTTCAGGGGCAATAATTCACCCCTCCACTTT.

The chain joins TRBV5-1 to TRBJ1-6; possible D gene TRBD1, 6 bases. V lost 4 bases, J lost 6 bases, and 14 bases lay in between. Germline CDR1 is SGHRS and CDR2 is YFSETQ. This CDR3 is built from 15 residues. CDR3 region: CASSPDRTFNSPLHF. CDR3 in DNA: TGCGCCAGCAGCCCTGACAGGACCTTTAATTCACCCCTCCACTTT.

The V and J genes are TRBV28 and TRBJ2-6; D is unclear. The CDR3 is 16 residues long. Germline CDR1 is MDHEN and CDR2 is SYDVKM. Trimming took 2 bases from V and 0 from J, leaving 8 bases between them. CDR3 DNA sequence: TGTGCCAGCAGTTTAGCTGGTAGCTCTGGGGCCAACGTCCTGACTTTC. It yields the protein CASSLAGSSGANVLTF.

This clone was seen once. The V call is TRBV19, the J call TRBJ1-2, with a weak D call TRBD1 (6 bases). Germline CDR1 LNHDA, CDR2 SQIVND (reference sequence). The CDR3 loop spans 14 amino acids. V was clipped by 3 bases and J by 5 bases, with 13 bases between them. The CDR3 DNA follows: TGTGCCAGTAGTATCCTCGGACAGAATTATGGCTACACCTTC. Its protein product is CASSILGQNYGYTF.

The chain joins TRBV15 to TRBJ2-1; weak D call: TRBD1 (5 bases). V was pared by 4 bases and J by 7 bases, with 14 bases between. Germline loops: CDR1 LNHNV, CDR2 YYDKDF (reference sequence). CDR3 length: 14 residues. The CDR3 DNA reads TGTGCCACCAGCATGGACGCAAGGGGTAATGAGCAGTTCTTC. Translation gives CATSMDARGNEQFF.

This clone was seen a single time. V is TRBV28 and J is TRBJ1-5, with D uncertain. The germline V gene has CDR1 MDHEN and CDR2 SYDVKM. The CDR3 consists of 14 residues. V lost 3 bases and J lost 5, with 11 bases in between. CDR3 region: CASSLTQVDQPQHF. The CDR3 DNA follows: TGTGCCAGCAGTTTGACGCAGGTGGATCAGCCCCAGCATTTT.

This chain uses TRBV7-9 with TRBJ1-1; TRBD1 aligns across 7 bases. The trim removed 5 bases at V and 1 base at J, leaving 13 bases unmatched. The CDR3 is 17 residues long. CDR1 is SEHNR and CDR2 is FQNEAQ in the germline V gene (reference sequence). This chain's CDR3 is CASSRIPGGTANTEAFF. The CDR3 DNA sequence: TGTGCCAGCAGCCGCATACCGGGAGGGACAGCGAACACTGAAGCTTTCTTT.

CDR3 region: CASSYSWREWEKLFF. DNA for the CDR3: TGTGCCAGCAGTTACTCGTGGAGGGAGTGGGAAAAACTGTTTTTT. V and J are TRBV6-5 and TRBJ1-4; D uncertain. Looked up from germline, CDR1 is MNHEY and CDR2 is SVGAGI. Trimming left V 0 bases short and J 8 bases short, with 13 bases between. This CDR3 contains 15 residues.

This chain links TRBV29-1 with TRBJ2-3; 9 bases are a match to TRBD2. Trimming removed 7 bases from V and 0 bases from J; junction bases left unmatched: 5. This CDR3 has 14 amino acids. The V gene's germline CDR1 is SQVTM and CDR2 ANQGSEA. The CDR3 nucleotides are TGCAGCGCCGGACTAGCGTTTAGCACAGATACGCAGTATTTT. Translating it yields CSAGLAFSTDTQYF.

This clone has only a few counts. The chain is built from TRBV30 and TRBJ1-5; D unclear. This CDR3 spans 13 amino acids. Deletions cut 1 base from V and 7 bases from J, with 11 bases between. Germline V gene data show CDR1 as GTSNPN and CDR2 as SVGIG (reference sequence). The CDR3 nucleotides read TGTGCCTGGAGTGCCGAGGGCCGGCAGCCCCAGCATTTT. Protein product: CAWSAEGRQPQHF.

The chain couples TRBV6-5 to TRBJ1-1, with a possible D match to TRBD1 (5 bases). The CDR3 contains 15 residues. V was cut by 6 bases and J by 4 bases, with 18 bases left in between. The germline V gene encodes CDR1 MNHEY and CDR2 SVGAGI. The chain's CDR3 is CASSAGEGRGTEAFF. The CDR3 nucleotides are TGTGCCAGCAGCGCGGGGGAGGGGCGGGGCACTGAAGCTTTCTTT.

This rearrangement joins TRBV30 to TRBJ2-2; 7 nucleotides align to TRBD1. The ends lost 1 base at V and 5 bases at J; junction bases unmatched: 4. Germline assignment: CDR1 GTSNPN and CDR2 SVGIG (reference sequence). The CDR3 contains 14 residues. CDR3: CAWSEGAGTGELFF. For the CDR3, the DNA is TGTGCCTGGAGTGAGGGGGCGGGTACCGGGGAGCTGTTTTTT.

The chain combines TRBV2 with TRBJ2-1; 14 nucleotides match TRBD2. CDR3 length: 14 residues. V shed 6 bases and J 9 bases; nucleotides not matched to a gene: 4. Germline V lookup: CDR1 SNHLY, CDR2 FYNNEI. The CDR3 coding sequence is TGTGCCAGCAGGGGACTAGCGGGAGCGTCTGAGCAGTTCTTC. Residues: CASRGLAGASEQFF. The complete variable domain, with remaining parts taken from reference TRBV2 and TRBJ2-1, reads EPEVTQTPSHQVTQMGQEVILRCVPISNHLYFYWYRQILGQKVEFLVSFYNNEISEKSEIFDDQFSVERPDGSNFTLKIRSTKLEDSAMYFCASRGLAGASEQFFGPGTRLTVL.

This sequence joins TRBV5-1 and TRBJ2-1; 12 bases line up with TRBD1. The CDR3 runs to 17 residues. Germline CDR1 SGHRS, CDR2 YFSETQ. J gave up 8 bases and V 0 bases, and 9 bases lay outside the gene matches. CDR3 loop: CASSLGVGTGGYDEQFF. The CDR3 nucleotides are TGCGCCAGCAGCTTGGGCGTCGGGACAGGGGGCTATGATGAGCAGTTCTTC.

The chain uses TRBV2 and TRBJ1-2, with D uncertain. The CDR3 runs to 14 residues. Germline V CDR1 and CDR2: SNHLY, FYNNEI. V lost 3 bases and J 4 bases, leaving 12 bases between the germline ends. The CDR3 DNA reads TGTGCCAGCAGTGAGTCGCGAGGGTCCTATGGCTACACCTTC. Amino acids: CASSESRGSYGYTF.

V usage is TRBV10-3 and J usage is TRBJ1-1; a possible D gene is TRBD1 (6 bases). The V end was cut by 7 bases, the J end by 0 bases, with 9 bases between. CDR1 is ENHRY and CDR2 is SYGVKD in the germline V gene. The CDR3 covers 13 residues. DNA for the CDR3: TGTGCCATCACAGGGGCCCTGAACACTGAAGCTTTCTTT. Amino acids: CAITGALNTEAFF.

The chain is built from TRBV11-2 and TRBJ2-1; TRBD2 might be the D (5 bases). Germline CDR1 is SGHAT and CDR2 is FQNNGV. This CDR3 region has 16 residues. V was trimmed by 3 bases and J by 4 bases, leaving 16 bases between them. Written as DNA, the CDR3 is TGTGCCAGCAGCTTCGGACTGCCCCGACTATACAATGAGCAGTTCTTC. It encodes CASSFGLPRLYNEQFF.

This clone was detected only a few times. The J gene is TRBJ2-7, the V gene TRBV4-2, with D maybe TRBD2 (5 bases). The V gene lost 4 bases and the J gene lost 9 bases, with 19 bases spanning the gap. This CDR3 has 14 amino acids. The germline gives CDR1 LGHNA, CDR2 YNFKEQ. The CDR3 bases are TGTGCCAGCAGCCGTCCGGACTCTACGTCCGTGCAGTACTTC. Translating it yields CASSRPDSTSVQYF.

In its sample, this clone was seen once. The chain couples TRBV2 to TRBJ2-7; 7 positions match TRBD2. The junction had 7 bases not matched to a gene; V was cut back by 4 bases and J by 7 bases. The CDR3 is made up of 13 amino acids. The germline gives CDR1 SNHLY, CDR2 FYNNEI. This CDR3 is CASSGSSGGEQYF. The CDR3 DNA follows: TGTGCCAGCAGTGGGTCTAGCGGTGGGGAGCAGTACTTC.

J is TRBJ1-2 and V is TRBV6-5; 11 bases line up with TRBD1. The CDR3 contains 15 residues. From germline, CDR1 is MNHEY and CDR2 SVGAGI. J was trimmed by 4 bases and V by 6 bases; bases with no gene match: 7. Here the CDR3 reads CASRGQGVLRYGYTF. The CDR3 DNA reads TGTGCCAGCAGGGGACAGGGGGTTCTTCGCTATGGCTACACCTTC.